The 14 T cell receptor beta chains in this list originate from one sample, sequenced in a study of a mutant IDH1 vaccine in newly diagnosed glioma. The repertoire was sequenced with immunoSEQ multiplex PCR; TCRdb's copy has only in-frame clones and lacks some. The sample lists about 94,000 clones, about nine tenths seen once, with 0.77% in the top ten. As to time point: week 47, end of study. It was 300 ug of mutant IDH1 20-mer peptide that made up each vaccine dose, given with topical imiquimod. For these TCRs, the target antigens are not known. The sequenced sample was PBMCs, obtained from a glioma patient whose treatment included an IDH1 peptide vaccine. The receptors come from a woman aged 50 to 60 with glioma.

The chain couples TRBV2 to TRBJ2-7; D call uncertain. CDR1 and CDR2 from the germline V gene are SNHLY and FYNNEI. Trimming stripped 6 bases from V and 3 bases from J, with 9 bases between. The CDR3 runs 12 residues. Written as DNA, the CDR3 is TGTGCCAGCAGGGACGACAACTACGAGCAGTACTTC. Protein sequence: CASRDDNYEQYF.

The chain joins TRBV5-4 to TRBJ2-4; a weak D match, TRBD1 (6 bases). The V gene lost 1 base and the J gene lost 3 bases, with 8 bases spanning the gap. This CDR3 contains 14 residues. Germline V gene lookup returns CDR1 SGHNT and CDR2 YYREEE (reference sequence). The CDR3 protein is CASSLRGGKNIQYF. The CDR3, as DNA: TGTGCCAGCAGCTTGAGAGGGGGCAAAAACATTCAGTACTTC.

This chain links TRBV6-5 with TRBJ1-5; D is possibly TRBD1 (6 bases). The CDR3 totals 13 residues. Germline loops: CDR1 MNHEY, CDR2 SVGAGI. The germline V and J ends were trimmed by 2 bases and 5 bases, with 7 bases remaining between them. The DNA for the CDR3 is TGTGCCAGCAGTTACGGGGGGCATCAGCCCCAGCATTTT. Residues: CASSYGGHQPQHF.

The chain is built from TRBV7-9 and TRBJ2-1; 9 bases agree with TRBD2. The J segment lost 8 bases and the V segment lost 5 bases, leaving 10 bases of the junction unmatched. The CDR3 length is 15 residues. CDR1 is SEHNR and CDR2 is FQNEAQ in the germline V gene (reference sequence). The CDR3 bases are TGTGCCAGCAGCCCCAAGCGGGGGGCTATGTATGAGCAGTTCTTC. Protein product: CASSPKRGAMYEQFF.

This clone was found a few times. V gene TRBV4-1 combines with J gene TRBJ1-6, with TRBD1 matching 7 bases. The germline V gene encodes CDR1 MGHRA and CDR2 YSYEKL. The CDR3 consists of 15 residues. V lost 3 bases, J lost 10 bases, and 9 bases stayed unmatched. The CDR3 DNA is TGCGCCAGCAGCCAGATCAGGGGGTCTAGGTCACCCCTCCACTTT. Its translation: CASSQIRGSRSPLHF.

V gene TRBV5-6 combines with J gene TRBJ2-7, with TRBD1 matching over 7 bases. V lost 6 bases and J lost 4; bases outside the gene matches: 1. The germline V gene encodes CDR1 SGHDT and CDR2 YYEEEE. The CDR3 runs to 11 residues. The CDR3, as DNA: TGTGCCAGCAAACAGGGGTACGAGCAGTACTTC. Amino acids: CASKQGYEQYF.

This clone appeared a single time. V and J are TRBV7-3 and TRBJ2-3; D may match TRBD1 or TRBD2 (5 bases each). The CDR3 spans 14 residues. Trimming pared 2 bases from V and 3 bases from J, leaving 9 bases between. Germline V gene lookup returns CDR1 SGHTA and CDR2 FQGTGA. The CDR3 protein is CASSLLGETDTQYF. The CDR3 region has the DNA TGTGCCAGCAGCTTACTAGGGGAGACAGATACGCAGTATTTT.

CDR3 amino acids: CASSLDLAGEQFF. The CDR3 bases are TGCGCCAGCAGCTTGGATTTAGCAGGGGAGCAGTTCTTC. This chain links TRBV5-1 with TRBJ2-1; maybe TRBD1 (5 bases). V lost 0 bases to trimming and J lost 10 bases, with 11 bases between them. Germline V gene data show CDR1 as SGHRS and CDR2 as YFSETQ. The CDR3 totals 13 residues. The full variable domain, its missing parts supplied by reference TRBV5-1 and TRBJ2-1, is KAGVTQTPRYLIKTRGQQVTLSCSPISGHRSVSWYQQTPGQGLQFLFEYFSETQRNKGNFPGRFSGRQFSNSRSEMNVSTLELGDSALYLCASSLDLAGEQFFGPGTRLTVL.

The chain links TRBV11-3 to TRBJ2-1; no reliable D call. Per germline, CDR1 SGHNT and CDR2 YENEEA. The CDR3 has 15 residues. The V and J ends lost 3 bases and 0 bases respectively, with 9 bases between them. The CDR3 protein is CASSLTGRSYNEQFF. The CDR3 coding sequence is TGTGCCAGCAGCTTGACGGGTCGCTCCTACAATGAGCAGTTCTTC.

This sequence joins TRBV7-8 and TRBJ2-5; TRBD1 aligns across 10 bases. This CDR3 contains 16 residues. Germline V gene sequence: CDR1 SGHVS, CDR2 FQNEAQ. With V trimmed by 5 bases and J by 5 bases, 11 bases remained unmatched. The CDR3 nucleotides read TGTGCCAGCAGCCTAACCGGGACAGGGGAGTCGGAGACCCAGTACTTC. It translates to CASSLTGTGESETQYF.

This chain links TRBV7-2 with TRBJ2-7; the D gene could be TRBD1 or TRBD2 (5 bases each). Per germline, CDR1 SGHTA and CDR2 FQGNSA. This CDR3 region has 12 residues. The V end was cut by 5 bases, the J end by 12 bases, with 17 bases between. The CDR3 loop is CASSTPGPLSYF. For the CDR3, the DNA is TGTGCCAGCAGCACCCCGGGACCGCTATCGTACTTC.

This chain uses TRBV7-9 with TRBJ2-2; D remains unclear. The CDR3 runs to 15 residues. In germline, CDR1 is SEHNR, CDR2 FQNEAQ (reference sequence). Deletions cut 1 base from V and 1 base from J, with 7 bases between. The CDR3 nucleotides read TGTGCCAGCAGCTTAGGGCAGCGGAACACCGGGGAGCTGTTTTTT. Translated, it gives CASSLGQRNTGELFF.

A single count supports this clone. The rearrangement links TRBV4-1 to TRBJ2-3; D unresolved. The CDR3 spans 12 residues. Trimming pared 4 bases from V and 4 bases from J, leaving 6 bases between. Germline assignment: CDR1 MGHRA and CDR2 YSYEKL. The CDR3 loop reads CASSPASDTQYF. CDR3 nucleotides: TGCGCCAGCAGCCCTGCGTCAGATACGCAGTATTTT.

The genes are TRBV6-1 and TRBJ1-1; TRBD1 might be the D (6 bases). CDR3 length: 15 amino acids. In germline, CDR1 is MNHNS, CDR2 SASEGT. V lost 1 base and J lost 4, with 13 bases in between. Here the CDR3 reads CASSEGTWTATEAFF. Here the CDR3 DNA reads TGTGCCAGCAGTGAAGGGACGTGGACAGCCACTGAAGCTTTCTTT.